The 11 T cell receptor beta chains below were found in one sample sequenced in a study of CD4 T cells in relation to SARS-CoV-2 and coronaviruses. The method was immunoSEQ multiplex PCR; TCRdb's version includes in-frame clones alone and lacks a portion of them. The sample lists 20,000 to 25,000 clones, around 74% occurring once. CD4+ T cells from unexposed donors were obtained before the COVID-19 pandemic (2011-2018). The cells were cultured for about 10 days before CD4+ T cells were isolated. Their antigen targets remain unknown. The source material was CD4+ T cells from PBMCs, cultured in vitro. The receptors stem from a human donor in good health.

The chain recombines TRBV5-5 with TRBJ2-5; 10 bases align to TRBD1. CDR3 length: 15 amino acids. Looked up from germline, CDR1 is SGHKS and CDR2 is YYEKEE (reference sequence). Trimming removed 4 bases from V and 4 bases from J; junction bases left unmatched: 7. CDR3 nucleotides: TGTGCCAGCAGCAAACCCGGGACAGGGGTAGAGACCCAGTACTTC. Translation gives CASSKPGTGVETQYF.

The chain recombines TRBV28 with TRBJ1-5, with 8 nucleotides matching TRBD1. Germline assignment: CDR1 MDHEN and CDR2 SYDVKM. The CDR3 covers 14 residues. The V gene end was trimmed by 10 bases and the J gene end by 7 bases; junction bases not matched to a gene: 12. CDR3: CATSTGEFRQPQHF. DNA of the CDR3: TGTGCCACCTCGACAGGGGAGTTTCGCCAGCCCCAGCATTTT. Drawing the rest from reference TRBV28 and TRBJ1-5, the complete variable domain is DVKVTQSSRYLVKRTGEKVFLECVQDMDHENMFWYRQDPGLGLRLIYFSYDVKMKEKGDIPEGYSVSREKKERFSLILESASTNQTSMYLCATSTGEFRQPQHFGDGTRLSIL.

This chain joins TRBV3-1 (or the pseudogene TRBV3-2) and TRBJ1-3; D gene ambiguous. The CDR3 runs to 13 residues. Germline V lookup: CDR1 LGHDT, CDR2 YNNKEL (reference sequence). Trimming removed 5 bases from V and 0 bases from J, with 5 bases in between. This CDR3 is CASSGRSGNTIYF. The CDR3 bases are TGTGCCAGCAGCGGACGCTCTGGAAACACCATATATTTT.

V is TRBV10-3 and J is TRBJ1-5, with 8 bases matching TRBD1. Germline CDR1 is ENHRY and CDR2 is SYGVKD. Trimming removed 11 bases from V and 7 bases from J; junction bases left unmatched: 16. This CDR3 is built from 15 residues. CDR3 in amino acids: CASSADRGDQQPQHF. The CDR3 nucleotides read TGTGCCTCCAGTGCAGACAGGGGCGATCAACAGCCCCAGCATTTT.

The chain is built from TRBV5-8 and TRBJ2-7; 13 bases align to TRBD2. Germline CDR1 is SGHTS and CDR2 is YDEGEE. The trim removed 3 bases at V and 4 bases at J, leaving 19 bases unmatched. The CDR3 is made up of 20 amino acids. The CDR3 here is CASSSPENTSGRAVEYEQYF. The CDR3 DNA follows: TGTGCCAGCAGCTCCCCTGAAAATACTAGCGGGAGGGCCGTAGAGTACGAGCAGTACTTC.

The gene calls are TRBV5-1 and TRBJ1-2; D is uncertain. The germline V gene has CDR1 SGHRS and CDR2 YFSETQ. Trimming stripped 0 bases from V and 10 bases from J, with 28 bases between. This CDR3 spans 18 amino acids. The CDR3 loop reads CASSLVAGPSVGSGDYTF. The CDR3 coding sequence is TGCGCCAGCAGCTTGGTAGCCGGCCCGTCCGTAGGGAGCGGTGACTACACCTTC.

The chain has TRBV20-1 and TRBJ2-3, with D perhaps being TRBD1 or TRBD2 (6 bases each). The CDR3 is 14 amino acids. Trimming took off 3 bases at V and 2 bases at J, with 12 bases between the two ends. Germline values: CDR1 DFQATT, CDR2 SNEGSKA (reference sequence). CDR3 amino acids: CSASLRDNTDTQYF. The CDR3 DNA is TGCAGTGCTAGTTTGCGGGACAACACAGATACGCAGTATTTT.

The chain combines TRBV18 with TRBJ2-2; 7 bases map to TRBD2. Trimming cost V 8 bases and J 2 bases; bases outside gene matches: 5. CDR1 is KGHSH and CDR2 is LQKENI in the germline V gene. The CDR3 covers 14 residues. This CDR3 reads CASGSGTNTGELFF. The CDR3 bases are TGTGCCAGCGGAAGCGGGACTAACACCGGGGAGCTGTTTTTT.

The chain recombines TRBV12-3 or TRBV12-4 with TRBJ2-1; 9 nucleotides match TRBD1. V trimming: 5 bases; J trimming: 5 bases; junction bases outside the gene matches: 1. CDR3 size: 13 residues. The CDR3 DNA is TGTGCCAGCAGTGGGACAGGGCACAATGAGCAGTTCTTC. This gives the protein CASSGTGHNEQFF.

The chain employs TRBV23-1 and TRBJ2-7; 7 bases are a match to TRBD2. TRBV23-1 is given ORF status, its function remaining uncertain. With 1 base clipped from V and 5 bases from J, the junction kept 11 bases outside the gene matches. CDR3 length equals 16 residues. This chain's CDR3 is CASSQWEGMDTNEQYF. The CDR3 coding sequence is TGCGCCAGCAGTCAATGGGAGGGAATGGATACGAACGAGCAGTACTTC.

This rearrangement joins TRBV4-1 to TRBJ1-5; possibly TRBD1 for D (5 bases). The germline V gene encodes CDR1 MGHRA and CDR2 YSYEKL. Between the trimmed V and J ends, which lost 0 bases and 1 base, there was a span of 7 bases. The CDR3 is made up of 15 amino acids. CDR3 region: CASSQEPGSNQPQHF. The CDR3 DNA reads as TGCGCCAGCAGCCAAGAACCAGGGAGCAATCAGCCCCAGCATTTT.